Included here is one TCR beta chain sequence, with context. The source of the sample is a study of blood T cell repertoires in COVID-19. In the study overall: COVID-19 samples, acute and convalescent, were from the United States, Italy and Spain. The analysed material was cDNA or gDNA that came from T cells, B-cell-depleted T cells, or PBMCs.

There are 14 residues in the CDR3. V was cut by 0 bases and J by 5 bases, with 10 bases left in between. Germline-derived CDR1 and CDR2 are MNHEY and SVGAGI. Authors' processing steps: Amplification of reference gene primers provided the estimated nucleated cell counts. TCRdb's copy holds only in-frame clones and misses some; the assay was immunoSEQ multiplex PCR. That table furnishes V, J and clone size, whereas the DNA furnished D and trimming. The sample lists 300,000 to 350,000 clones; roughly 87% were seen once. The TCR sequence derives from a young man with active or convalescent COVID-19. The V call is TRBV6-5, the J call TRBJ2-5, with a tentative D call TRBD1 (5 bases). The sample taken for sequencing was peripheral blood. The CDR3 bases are TGTGCCAGCAGTTACTCAGGGGTTGGGGAGACCCAGTACTTC. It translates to CASSYSGVGETQYF.